The T cell receptor beta chain described here comes from a study of OX40 agonist ivuxolimab in advanced cancers. Overall study context: Patients received the agonistic anti-OX40 (CD134) antibody ivuxolimab. Study findings and constraints: Expanded clones tended on average to be more numerous among CD8+ T cells than CD4+. The CD4+ and CD8+ T cells in the blood had expanded clonally by week 6 at 0.1 to 3.0 mg/kg.

Profiling relied on immunoSEQ multiplex PCR, and the TCRdb table lists in-frame clones only, not all of them. The sample contains some 83,000 clones, about 89% of which appear only once. Notes on this clone: Its antigen remains unknown.

Per germline, CDR1 SGHTA and CDR2 FQGTGA. V lost 2 bases and J 7 bases, leaving 9 bases between the germline ends. This CDR3 is built from 13 residues. The source is an adult with an advanced solid tumor such as melanoma, head and neck, liver or kidney cancer. The chain has TRBV7-3 and TRBJ1-5, with a weak D call TRBD1 (5 bases). The material sequenced was CD4+ or CD8+ T cells sorted from blood, taken in a trial of the OX40 agonist ivuxolimab. In nucleotides, the CDR3 is TGTGCCAGCAGCTTAGGCTGGGGCCAGCCCCAGCATTTT. Translation: CASSLGWGQPQHF.